This TCR beta chain was sequenced in a study of beta chain features in type 1 diabetes. As for the study in general: The examined sorted cells totaled 107,917,701 across samples.

This clone turned up a few times. The antigen is undetermined. Study-wide results and limits: These data did not resolve whether HLA type affects TCRB rearrangement. Among all four CD4+ subsets, Type 1 diabetes patients had TCRB CDR3s that were moderately but significantly shorter.

Trimming stripped 2 bases from V and 9 bases from J, with 10 bases between. This CDR3 contains 13 residues. CDR1 is SGHTA, CDR2 FQGTGA, per germline. Investigators reverse transcribed all isolated RNA, so they sequenced expressed TCRB transcripts. Assay: immunoSEQ multiplex PCR; the TCRdb copy retains only in-frame clones and omits some. This sample has a few hundred thousand clones, with around 10% found just once. The chain joins TRBV7-3 to TRBJ2-2, with no clear D. The receptor was derived from a man aged 30 to 45 with type 1 diabetes. The sequenced material came from central memory CD4+ T cells from blood. CDR3 nucleotide sequence: TGTGCCAGCAGCTTAGGTTCCCAGAGGGAGCTGTTTTTT. Protein sequence: CASSLGSQRELFF.